Listed below are T cell receptor beta chains from one sample, sequenced in a study of T-cell reconstitution after alpha-beta-depleted transplantation in children. TCRdb re-called the PCR reads through MiXCR, storing one row per CDR3 protein. The sample records a few hundred thousand distinct CDR3 sequences, roughly 9.1% being singletons. This specimen consisted of PBMCs, obtained before TCRalphabeta/CD19-depleted stem cell transplant. These receptors were collected from a boy in the first two years of life with acute myeloid leukemia, due to receive a stem cell transplant. Both conserved end residues are part of each CDR3. Fields, in order: clone size, V gene, J gene, D gene, CDR3 protein, CDR3 DNA. A D gene is named only where the DNA matches it firmly. Not all rows give a size; the values are once, few, many and, for expanded clones, a class.

size: many; V: TRBV28; J: TRBJ1-5; D: NA; CDR3: CASSLRGTPNQPQHF; DNA: TGTGCCAGCAGTTTAAGAGGGACACCCAATCAGCCCCAGCATTTT
size: few; V: TRBV6-5; J: TRBJ2-2; D: NA; CDR3: CASSYHHGLRETGELFF; DNA: TGTGCCAGCAGCTATCACCACGGGCTCCGAGAGACCGGGGAGCTGTTTTTT
size: many; V: TRBV21-1; J: TRBJ2-7; D: NA; CDR3: CASSTPQVKTYEQYF; DNA: TGTGCCAGCAGCACCCCCCAAGTTAAGACCTACGAGCAGTACTTC
size: many; V: TRBV25-1; J: TRBJ2-5; D: TRBD2; CDR3: CASRSGLPLQETQYF; DNA: TGTGCCAGCAGATCGGGACTACCTCTCCAAGAGACCCAGTACTTC
size: many; V: TRBV25-1; J: TRBJ1-6; D: NA; CDR3: CASSELTSGISPLHF; DNA: TGTGCCAGCAGTGAATTAACATCCGGGATTTCACCCCTCCACTTT
size: many; V: TRBV28; J: TRBJ2-5; D: TRBD2; CDR3: CASSAVVAGEAQYF; DNA: TGTGCCAGCAGCGCCGTGGTAGCGGGAGAGGCCCAGTACTTC
size: many; V: TRBV20-1; J: TRBJ1-6; D: TRBD1; CDR3: CSARIPGQLNSPLHF; DNA: TGCAGTGCTAGAATCCCGGGACAGCTTAATTCACCCCTCCACTTT
size: NA; V: TRBV20-1; J: TRBJ2-5; D: NA; CDR3: CSAREGGQETQYF; DNA: TGCAGTGCTAGAGAGGGGGGGCAGGAGACCCAGTACTTC
size: few; V: TRBV5-1; J: TRBJ2-2; D: NA; CDR3: CASSTRDTGELFF; DNA: TGCGCCAGCAGTACCAGGGACACCGGGGAGCTGTTTTTT
size: many; V: TRBV12-3/TRBV12-4; J: TRBJ2-2; D: NA; CDR3: CASSQGNTGELFF; DNA: TGTGCCAGCAGCCAGGGGAACACCGGGGAGCTGTTTTTT
size: many; V: TRBV29-1; J: TRBJ2-3; D: TRBD1; CDR3: CSVQTGGTDTQYF; DNA: TGCAGCGTTCAGACAGGGGGCACAGATACGCAGTATTTT
size: many; V: TRBV29-1; J: TRBJ2-2; D: TRBD2; CDR3: CSVTTLAGANTGELFF; DNA: TGCAGCGTCACAACCTTAGCGGGGGCGAACACCGGGGAGCTGTTTTTT
size: many; V: TRBV6-4; J: TRBJ2-2; D: NA; CDR3: CASSEGGTGELFF; DNA: TGTGCCAGCAGTGAAGGGGGCACCGGGGAGCTGTTTTTT
size: many; V: TRBV7-2; J: TRBJ2-7; D: NA; CDR3: CASSLGRLAYEQYF; DNA: TGTGCCAGCAGCTTAGGTAGGCTAGCCTACGAGCAGTACTTC
size: many; V: TRBV14; J: TRBJ1-2; D: NA; CDR3: CASSQVQWDPYGYTF; DNA: TGTGCCAGCAGCCAAGTTCAGTGGGACCCCTATGGCTACACCTTC
size: many; V: TRBV9; J: TRBJ2-7; D: NA; CDR3: CASSVGEEKQYF; DNA: TGTGCCAGCAGCGTAGGAGAGGAAAAGCAGTACTTC
size: NA; V: TRBV10-3; J: TRBJ2-5; D: TRBD2; CDR3: CAISRGGGAEETQYF; DNA: TGTGCCATCAGCCGCGGGGGGGGGGCAGAAGAGACCCAGTACTTC
size: many; V: TRBV4-1; J: TRBJ2-1; D: NA; CDR3: CASSRLAFANEQFF; DNA: TGCGCCAGCAGCCGCCTGGCCTTCGCCAATGAGCAGTTCTTC
size: many; V: TRBV20-1; J: TRBJ2-7; D: TRBD2; CDR3: CSAEGLAGSEQYF; DNA: TGCAGTGCAGAGGGACTAGCGGGCAGCGAGCAGTACTTC
size: NA; V: TRBV12-3/TRBV12-4; J: TRBJ1-2; D: TRBD1; CDR3: CASSFSGQVNYGYTF; DNA: TGTGCCAGCAGTTTCTCTGGACAGGTCAACTATGGCTACACCTTC
size: many; V: TRBV10-3; J: TRBJ2-3; D: TRBD1; CDR3: CANRDRGTDTQYF; DNA: TGTGCCAACCGGGACAGAGGCACAGATACGCAGTATTTT
size: few; V: TRBV28; J: TRBJ1-4; D: NA; CDR3: CASTDSGANEKLFF; DNA: TGTGCCAGCACGGATTCTGGGGCTAATGAAAAACTGTTTTTT
size: many; V: TRBV29-1; J: TRBJ1-1; D: NA; CDR3: CSVETYGAFF; DNA: TGCAGCGTCGAGACGTATGGAGCTTTCTTT
size: many; V: TRBV5-1; J: TRBJ2-5; D: NA; CDR3: CASTLSQVRQETQYF; DNA: TGCGCCAGCACTCTAAGTCAGGTCAGGCAAGAGACCCAGTACTTC
size: NA; V: TRBV19; J: TRBJ2-7; D: NA; CDR3: CASSPLRLAGPYEQYF; DNA: TGTGCCAGTAGTCCACTGCGGCTAGCTGGCCCCTACGAGCAGTACTTC
size: many; V: TRBV6-5; J: TRBJ2-1; D: NA; CDR3: CASSYSERVSYNEQFF; DNA: TGTGCCAGCAGTTACTCTGAGCGGGTATCCTACAATGAGCAGTTCTTC
size: many; V: TRBV28; J: TRBJ1-1; D: NA; CDR3: CASSLWGDTRNTEAFF; DNA: TGTGCCAGCAGTTTATGGGGGGACACCCGGAACACTGAAGCTTTCTTT
size: many; V: TRBV4-2; J: TRBJ2-5; D: TRBD2; CDR3: CASSQVGLAGAGKETQYF; DNA: TGTGCCAGCAGCCAAGTGGGACTAGCGGGAGCGGGAAAAGAGACCCAGTACTTC
size: NA; V: TRBV20-1; J: TRBJ2-7; D: TRBD1; CDR3: CSASPGTGAEQYF; DNA: TGCAGTGCCAGTCCCGGGACAGGGGCCGAGCAGTACTTC
size: NA; V: TRBV23-1; J: TRBJ1-5; D: NA; CDR3: CASSQIEGQPQHF; DNA: TGCGCCAGCAGTCAAATAGAGGGACAGCCCCAGCATTTT
size: many; V: TRBV9; J: TRBJ2-7; D: NA; CDR3: CASSVRGASYEQYF; DNA: TGTGCCAGCAGCGTCCGTGGGGCGTCCTACGAGCAGTACTTC
size: few; V: TRBV10-3; J: TRBJ2-1; D: NA; CDR3: CAISEPGTTYNEQFF; DNA: TGTGCCATCAGTGAGCCGGGTACAACCTACAATGAGCAGTTCTTC
size: few; V: TRBV5-5; J: TRBJ1-2; D: NA; CDR3: CASSLAGADYGYTF; DNA: TGTGCCAGCAGCTTGGCGGGGGCCGACTATGGCTACACCTTC
size: few; V: TRBV24-1; J: TRBJ2-2; D: TRBD1; CDR3: CATGQVNTGELFF; DNA: TGTGCCACCGGACAGGTGAACACCGGGGAGCTGTTTTTT
size: many; V: TRBV7-9; J: TRBJ1-1; D: NA; CDR3: CASRRDGLNTEAFF; DNA: TGTGCCAGCAGGCGGGACGGCTTGAACACTGAAGCTTTCTTT
size: many; V: TRBV4-2; J: TRBJ2-7; D: TRBD2; CDR3: CASSLRTSGSSYEQYF; DNA: TGTGCCAGCAGCCTTCGGACTAGCGGGAGTAGCTACGAGCAGTACTTC
size: NA; V: TRBV7-3; J: TRBJ2-1; D: TRBD1; CDR3: CASSLTSGTGGNEQFF; DNA: TGTGCCAGCAGCTTAACCTCGGGGACAGGGGGCAATGAGCAGTTCTTC
size: many; V: TRBV28; J: TRBJ2-5; D: NA; CDR3: CASNGGETQYF; DNA: TGTGCCAGCAACGGTGGAGAGACCCAGTACTTC
size: few; V: TRBV19; J: TRBJ2-1; D: TRBD2; CDR3: CATGTSGRAYNEQFF; DNA: TGTGCCACCGGGACTAGCGGGAGGGCCTACAATGAGCAGTTCTTC
size: many; V: TRBV10-3; J: TRBJ2-3; D: TRBD1; CDR3: CAISPQGAGTDTQYF; DNA: TGTGCCATCAGTCCTCAGGGGGCCGGCACAGATACGCAGTATTTT
size: NA; V: TRBV4-1; J: TRBJ2-1; D: TRBD2; CDR3: CASSQDERGGNYNEQFF; DNA: TGCGCCAGCAGCCAAGACGAGCGGGGGGGTAACTACAATGAGCAGTTCTTC
size: few; V: TRBV6-4; J: TRBJ2-1; D: NA; CDR3: CASSDRVYAEQFF; DNA: TGTGCCAGCAGTGACAGAGTTTATGCGGAGCAGTTCTTC
size: many; V: TRBV20-1; J: TRBJ2-1; D: NA; CDR3: CSANRDGRYNEQFF; DNA: TGCAGTGCTAACCGGGACGGCCGCTACAATGAGCAGTTCTTC
size: many; V: TRBV20-1; J: TRBJ2-3; D: NA; CDR3: CSARMIDTQYF; DNA: TGCAGTGCTAGGATGATTGATACGCAGTATTTT
size: NA; V: TRBV9; J: TRBJ2-3; D: NA; CDR3: CASSVLQGEPDTQYF; DNA: TGTGCCAGCAGCGTCCTACAGGGTGAGCCAGATACGCAGTATTTT
size: many; V: TRBV28; J: TRBJ2-7; D: TRBD2; CDR3: CASSKSLGGSNEQYF; DNA: TGTGCCAGCAGTAAATCCTTGGGGGGGTCCAACGAGCAGTACTTC
size: few; V: TRBV3-1; J: TRBJ1-1; D: NA; CDR3: CASSQDRVHTEAFF; DNA: TGTGCCAGCAGCCAAGACAGGGTGCACACTGAAGCTTTCTTT
size: many; V: TRBV12-3/TRBV12-4; J: TRBJ2-1; D: NA; CDR3: CASRGLGYGEQFF; DNA: TGTGCCAGCAGGGGACTGGGGTACGGTGAGCAGTTCTTC
size: NA; V: TRBV2; J: TRBJ2-1; D: NA; CDR3: CASRFDPINEQFF; DNA: TGTGCCAGCAGGTTCGATCCTATCAATGAGCAGTTCTTC
size: many; V: TRBV28; J: TRBJ2-6; D: NA; CDR3: CASSQYPPPLDGAGANVLTF; DNA: TGTGCCAGCAGTCAGTACCCGCCCCCCCTGGACGGTGCTGGGGCCAACGTCCTGACTTTC
size: many; V: TRBV20-1; J: TRBJ2-7; D: NA; CDR3: CSASPREVYEQYF; DNA: TGCAGTGCTAGTCCCAGGGAAGTTTACGAGCAGTACTTC
size: many; V: TRBV4-1; J: TRBJ2-2; D: TRBD1; CDR3: CASSQETGVPGELFF; DNA: TGCGCCAGCAGCCAAGAAACAGGGGTCCCCGGGGAGCTGTTTTTT
size: few; V: TRBV7-9; J: TRBJ1-2; D: TRBD1; CDR3: CASSAVGQAWYYGYTF; DNA: TGTGCCAGCTCAGCTGTAGGACAGGCCTGGTACTATGGCTACACCTTC
size: many; V: TRBV10-3; J: TRBJ2-5; D: TRBD2; CDR3: CAISVLAAYQETQYF; DNA: TGTGCCATCAGTGTTCTAGCGGCGTACCAAGAGACCCAGTACTTC
size: many; V: TRBV28; J: TRBJ2-2; D: NA; CDR3: CASSPWGAGTGELFF; DNA: TGTGCCAGCAGCCCCTGGGGGGCTGGCACCGGGGAGCTGTTTTTT
size: many; V: TRBV5-1; J: TRBJ2-5; D: TRBD1; CDR3: CASSLFLWSGTGQETQYF; DNA: TGCGCCAGCAGCTTGTTCCTGTGGTCCGGGACAGGGCAAGAGACCCAGTACTTC
size: many; V: TRBV7-3; J: TRBJ2-1; D: TRBD2; CDR3: CASTPGTSGNNEQFF; DNA: TGTGCCAGCACCCCCGGGACTAGCGGGAATAATGAGCAGTTCTTC
size: many; V: TRBV5-1; J: TRBJ2-3; D: NA; CDR3: CASSLEGIGGTDTQYF; DNA: TGCGCCAGCAGCTTGGAAGGGATAGGGGGCACAGATACGCAGTATTTT